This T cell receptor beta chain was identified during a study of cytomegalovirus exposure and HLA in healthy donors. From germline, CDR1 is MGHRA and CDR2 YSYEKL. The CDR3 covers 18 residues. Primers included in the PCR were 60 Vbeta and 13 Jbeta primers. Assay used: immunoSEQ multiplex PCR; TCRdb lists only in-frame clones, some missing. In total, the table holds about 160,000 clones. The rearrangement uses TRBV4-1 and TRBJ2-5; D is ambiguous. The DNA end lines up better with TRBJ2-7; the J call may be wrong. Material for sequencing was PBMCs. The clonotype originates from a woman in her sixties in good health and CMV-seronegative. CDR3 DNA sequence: TGCGCCAGCAGCCAACGAATACCCCCGGCGGCGAGCTCCTACGAGCAGTACTTC. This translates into CASSQRIPPAASSYEQYF.